This TCR beta chain was sequenced in a study of regulatory and conventional T cells in RAG deficiency. General study results and limits: Patient subsets had shorter CDR3s; Omenn Treg-Tconv overlap exceeded 75%.

Here immunoSEQ multiplex PCR was the method, and the copy in TCRdb shows in-frame clones only, minus some. The data contain 29,000 or so clones, roughly 96% of them singletons. Turning to this clone: Antigen specificity is unknown.

Germline V CDR1 and CDR2: LNHDA, SQIVND (reference sequence). The V gene lost 6 bases and the J gene lost 0 bases, with 20 bases spanning the gap. There are 17 residues in the CDR3. Genomic DNA came from blood conventional CD4+ T cells gated CD25-low CD127-high. The same specimen was also included in a second study, on regulatory T cells. That publication notes: The primer mix had 52 TRBV and 13 TRBJ primers.

The specimen was CD25- CD4+ T cells sorted from blood. The rearrangement joins TRBV19 to TRBJ1-1, with D possibly matching TRBD1 (6 bases). The receptor's source is a human donor in good health. CDR3 residues: CASSPHHNRAMNTEAFF. The CDR3 DNA is TGTGCCAGTAGCCCACATCACAACAGGGCGATGAACACTGAAGCTTTCTTT.